The entry below gives a single TCR beta chain sequence along with its context. The table lists this clonotype with a few counts. The specificity of this receptor is unknown. No base quality information exists; no much larger clone differs at one position. This sample was sequenced with an Illumina NovaSeq 6000. cDNA libraries for TCRalpha and TCRbeta were prepared by 5'RACE using constant-segment primers, with sample barcodes and unique molecular identifiers added. RNA was extracted from every sample with Trizol reagent. Libraries were amplified in two PCR steps, with a second sample barcode and Illumina TruSeq adapters added in the second step. The libraries were sequenced on an Illumina NovaSeq using 2 x 150 bp paired-end reads. From the authors' description of their analysis: With migec v1.2.7, reads were demultiplexed and then collapsed into UMI-guided consensus sequences. Using mixcr v2.1.11, UMI consensuses were aligned to TRA and TRB V and J templates and then assembled into clonotypes. Expanded or contracted clonotypes were those called significant by both edgeR and NoisET, with noise models trained on biological replicates. For edgeR calls, the cutoffs were a false discovery rate-adjusted p below 0.01 and a log2 fold-change threshold of 1. PCA with hierarchical clustering of max-normalized trajectories of the 1000 most abundant clonotypes was used as exploratory dynamics analysis. The CD4 or CD8 phenotype of responding clones was assigned using the separately sequenced CD4+ and CD8+ repertoires. TCRdb applied fastp at Q25 and MiXCR to the public reads, then kept only in-frame beta chains. Each CDR3 protein appears once, grouped with its most common genes and DNA. The V and J calls were not made by the authors but by TCRdb's processing. Within this sample are fewer than 350,000 distinct CDR3 sequences, with 15% to 20% of them counted one time only. The ten largest account for more than 20% of the sample.

At the junction V is shortened by 0 bases and J by 2 bases; bases outside the gene matches: 6. The CDR3 holds 17 amino acids from the cysteine to the phenylalanine. Of all the DNA, just the CDR3 is kept, 51 bases in frame from base 1. The germline V gene provides CDR1 LGHNA and CDR2 YSLEER. This sample stems from a study of T-cell memory formation after mild COVID-19 (dated by TCRdb to about 2021). Context from the whole study: Most TCR sequence clusters were specific to one of the two donors. Two young, previously healthy adult volunteers made up the cohort, one male and one female. T-cell clones expanding and contracting after mild COVID-19 in a couple of donors were tracked by longitudinal TCRalpha and TCRbeta repertoire sequencing. Paper-wide results and their limitations: Whether the second-wave clones peaking on day 37 were SARS-CoV-2 specific was not confirmed. Contracting CD4+ clones were found mainly in CM and EM memory subsets, while CD8+ clones were enriched in EMRA. Clones that contracted from day 15 to 85 showed balanced CD4/CD8 phenotypes, whereas a second wave of clones that expanded from day 15 to 37 leaned towards CD4+. Some responding clones were found in pre-infection memory, which suggests that pre-existing cross-reactive memory T cells took part in the SARS-CoV-2 response. Only a couple of mild cases were covered in the study, and larger cohorts including severe cases with pre-infection samples were considered necessary.

PBMCs were isolated by Ficoll-Paque density gradient centrifugation. Sequencing used PBMCs or a T cell subset sorted from them (not recorded which). This TCR came from a man aged 18 to 30 who had mild COVID-19 (a few samples of this study predate the infection). The sample titles of this study are shuffled in the database, so cell type and time point are left out; the donor was told from shared clones. The V and J segments used are TRBV4-3 and TRBJ2-1, with TRBD1 matching 8 junction bases. The CDR3 region reads CASSQDLKTGAYNEQFF. At the DNA level, the sequence is TGCGCCAGCAGCCAAGATCTGAAGACAGGGGCCTACAATGAGCAGTTCTTC.